The sequence of this T cell receptor beta chain was determined in a study of OX40 agonist ivuxolimab in advanced cancers. Study as a whole: The study gave patients intravenous ivuxolimab at 0.01 to 10 mg/kg every 2 weeks. Of the participants, about 40% had some prior anti-PD-1, anti-PD-L1 or anti-CTLA-4 therapy, which was allowed. Study-wide results and caveats: At 0.1 to 3.0 mg/kg and by week 6, CD4+ and CD8+ T cells in the blood had expanded clonally.

Germline V lookup: CDR1 MNHEY, CDR2 SVGAGI. Between the trimmed V and J ends, which lost 6 bases and 0 bases, there was a span of 16 bases. The CDR3 runs 16 residues. The assay was immunoSEQ multiplex PCR, and TCRdb's table has in-frame clones only and misses some. The sample lists 100,000 or so clones; approximately 91% were seen once. As to this clone: Its antigen remains unidentified.

The sequencing used CD4+ or CD8+ T cells sorted from blood, collected in a trial of the OX40 agonist ivuxolimab. The sequence derives from an adult with an advanced solid tumor such as melanoma, head and neck, liver or kidney cancer. The genes are TRBV6-5 and TRBJ2-3, with TRBD1 as a possible D gene (6 bases). CDR3: CASRYHGTTSTDTQYF. In DNA form, the CDR3 reads TGTGCCAGCAGATACCACGGGACAACTAGCACAGATACGCAGTATTTT.